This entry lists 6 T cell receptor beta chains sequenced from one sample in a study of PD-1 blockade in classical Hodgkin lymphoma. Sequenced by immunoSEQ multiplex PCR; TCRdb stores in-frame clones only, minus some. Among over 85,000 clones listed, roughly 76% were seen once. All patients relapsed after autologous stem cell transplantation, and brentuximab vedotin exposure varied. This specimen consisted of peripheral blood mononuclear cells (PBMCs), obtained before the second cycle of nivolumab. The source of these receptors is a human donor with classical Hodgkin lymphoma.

DNA of the CDR3: TGTGCCAGCAGCCCGTCCGGGGCGGATAACAATGAGCAGTTCTTC. Amino acid sequence: CASSPSGADNNEQFF. The gene calls are TRBV4-2 and TRBJ2-1; the D call may be TRBD1 or TRBD2 (5 bases each). Deletions cut 4 bases from V and 5 bases from J, with 15 bases between. Germline loops: CDR1 LGHNA, CDR2 YNFKEQ. This CDR3 spans 15 amino acids.

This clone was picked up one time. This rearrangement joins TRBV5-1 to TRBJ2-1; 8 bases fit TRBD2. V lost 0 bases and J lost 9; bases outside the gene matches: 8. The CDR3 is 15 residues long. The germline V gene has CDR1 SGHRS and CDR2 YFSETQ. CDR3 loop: CASSLDGTSWGEQFF. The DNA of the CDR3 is TGCGCCAGCAGCTTGGACGGGACTAGTTGGGGTGAGCAGTTCTTC. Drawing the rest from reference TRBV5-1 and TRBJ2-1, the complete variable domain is KAGVTQTPRYLIKTRGQQVTLSCSPISGHRSVSWYQQTPGQGLQFLFEYFSETQRNKGNFPGRFSGRQFSNSRSEMNVSTLELGDSALYLCASSLDGTSWGEQFFGPGTRLTVL.

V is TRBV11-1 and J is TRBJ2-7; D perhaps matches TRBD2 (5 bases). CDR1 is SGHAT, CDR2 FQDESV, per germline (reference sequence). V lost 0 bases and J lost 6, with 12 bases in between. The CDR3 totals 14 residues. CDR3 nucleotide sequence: TGTGCCAGCAGCTTAGCGCCCGGACGGGGCGAGCAGTACTTC. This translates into CASSLAPGRGEQYF.

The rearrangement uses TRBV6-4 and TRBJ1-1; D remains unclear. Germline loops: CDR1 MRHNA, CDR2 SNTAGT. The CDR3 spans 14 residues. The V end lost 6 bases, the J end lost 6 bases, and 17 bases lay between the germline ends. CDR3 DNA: TGTGCCAGCAGCCCAAGCCTCGTTGCTGCTGAAGCTTTCTTT. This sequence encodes CASSPSLVAAEAFF.

The CDR3 DNA follows: TGCGCCAGCAGCTTGGGGGGGCCAGGCTATACGCAGTATTTT. It encodes CASSLGGPGYTQYF. This chain joins TRBV5-1 and TRBJ2-3, with D perhaps matching TRBD1 (6 bases). Germline V gene data show CDR1 as SGHRS and CDR2 as YFSETQ. Trimming shortened V by 0 bases and J by 7 bases, and 12 bases separated the two germline ends. The CDR3 loop spans 14 amino acids.

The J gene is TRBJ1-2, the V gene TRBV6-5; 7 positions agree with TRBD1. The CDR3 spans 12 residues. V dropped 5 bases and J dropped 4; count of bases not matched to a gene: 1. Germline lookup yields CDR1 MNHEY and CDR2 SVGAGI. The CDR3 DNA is TGTGCCAGCAGTGCAGGGGGCTATGGCTACACCTTC. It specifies CASSAGGYGYTF.